The clone carrying this TCR beta chain turned up a few times. Germline V gives CDR1 SEHNR, CDR2 FQNEAQ (reference sequence). The CDR3 consists of 12 residues. The V end was cut by 1 base, the J end by 12 bases, with 13 bases between. The source of the sample is a study of blood T cells in healthy people across ages. For the second PCR, which ran for about 7 to 12 cycles, a sample-barcoded 5' primer and a J-beta primer mix were used. In TCRdb, the 5' RACE reads were re-called with MiXCR into one record per CDR3 protein. The sample has about 280,000 distinct CDR3 sequences, 25% to 30% seen once. This TCR was sampled from a woman aged 65 to 85 in good health. Sequencing was done on a sample of blood. The chain has TRBV7-9 and TRBJ2-7; possibly TRBD1 or TRBD2 for D (5 bases each). For the CDR3, the DNA is TGTGCCAGCAGCTTAGAGGGGAGACTTTCGTACTTC. Translated, it gives CASSLEGRLSYF.